Detailed here is one T cell receptor (beta chain). What antigen it recognizes has not been identified. This CDR3 is missing its conserved last phenylalanine or tryptophan, likely due to a read error. The data originate from a study of tumor and adjacent non-tumor tissue in lung cancer (dated by TCRdb to between 2017 and 2018). General notes on the study: The cohort included under 15 adenocarcinoma, a couple of squamous cell carcinoma and 1 small cell lung cancer patients. The 15 or so patients were aged about 30 to 76 years, included about ten men and 5 women, and had TNM stage I to III disease. In total, sequencing yielded over 95 million productive TCRbeta reads, which works out to an average of around 4.2 million reads per sample. The study compared bulk TCRbeta repertoires from lung tumor tissue and matched distant non-tumor lung tissue of roughly 15 lung cancer patients. For each patient, one tumor sample and one normal lung sample were taken, giving around 30 paired specimens that underwent TCRbeta CDR3 sequencing.

The CDR3 length equals 12 residues, ends included. The DNA shown is the 36-base CDR3, in frame from base 1. At the junction V is shortened by 0 bases and J by 5 bases, with 8 bases in between. According to the germline V gene, CDR1 reads SQVTM and CDR2 reads ANQGSEA. The library was obtained by multiplex PCR. For sequencing, an Illumina HiSeq 2500 was employed. TCRbeta libraries were constructed through three rounds of nested PCR with primers (Table S4) according to protocols modified from ARM-PCR. Before sequencing, PCR products of 200-500 bp were cut from the gel and purified using the QIAquick gel extraction kit. As for how the authors treated the data: Reads were cleaned using Trimmomatic, were merged into complete CDR3 sequences using FLASH, and were assigned to V(D)J germline segments using MiTCR. VDJtools was used to compute clonal diversity as the inverse Simpson's index. In-frame sequences lacking a premature stop codon were counted as productive reads. The public reads were reprocessed in TCRdb via fastp at Q25 and MiXCR, keeping in-frame beta chains. Under each unique CDR3 protein, matching rows form one entry showing the most common genes and DNA. These V and J calls derive from TCRdb rather than the authors' analysis. Recorded for this sample are approximately 110,000 distinct CDR3 sequences; 60% to 80% of them occurred a single time. The top ten clones comprise around a fifth of the sample.

General study outcomes and caveats: With only about 16 patients in the cohort, the authors noted that larger samples and more detailed clinical data are needed. Tumor tissue showed significantly higher TCR diversity (inverse Simpson) than normal lung tissue, at about 410 vs 180 (P = 0.0075, Mann-Whitney U test). Neither the sequencing platform nor unique molecular identifiers are mentioned in the methods. TCR diversity was significantly higher in younger patients, and greater tumor TCR diversity was associated with shorter overall survival and shorter disease-free survival. The top 100 clones accounted for a significantly larger cumulative portion of the repertoire in normal lung than in tumor tissue. Because peripheral blood was not sequenced, the blood TCRbeta repertoires of the lung cancer patients in the study went unexamined.

Bulk unsorted tissue served as the source for RNA extraction, and RNA quality was assessed using a NanoDrop ND-1000 and an Agilent 2100. For the normal lung samples, distant non-tumor tissue was collected more than 3 cm away from the tumor edge. Donors were newly diagnosed lung cancer patients admitted for thoracic surgery in China between August and November 2014, without prior chemotherapy. Anyone who had undergone radiotherapy or chemotherapy before, or who had another cancer at the same time, was left out of the study. Pieces of surgical tissue measuring about 1-2.1 cm3 were kept in RNAlater solution and stored at -80 degrees C until use.

The V and J segments used are TRBV29-1 and TRBJ2-7; a tentative D match to TRBD2 spans 5 bases. This receptor was obtained from a man aged 55-75 years with non-small cell lung cancer. Sequencing used distant non-tumor lung tissue. The CDR3 protein: CSVEDPGNEQYL. The bases are TGCAGCGTTGAAGACCCCGGGAACGAGCAGTACTTA.